These 24 T cell receptor beta chains came from one sample sequenced in a study of cytotoxic CD8 clonotypes in ibrutinib-treated CLL. Only in-frame clones appear in the TCRdb table, and some are missing; sequencing was by immunoSEQ multiplex PCR. The data contain some 61,000 clones, 68% of them singletons. The sample consisted of PBMCs, taken after 12 months of ibrutinib treatment. All receptors come from a human donor with chronic lymphocytic leukemia.

This chain joins TRBV9 and TRBJ2-5; 8 nucleotides match TRBD1. Germline V gene data show CDR1 as SGDLS and CDR2 as YYNGEE. Trimming took 4 bases from V and 1 from J; bases not matched to a gene: 6. The CDR3 is 15 residues long. CDR3 loop: CASSLEDRAQETQYF. The CDR3 region has the DNA TGTGCCAGCAGCCTGGAGGACAGGGCCCAAGAGACCCAGTACTTC.

This clone was seen only a few times. The V and J genes are TRBV21-1 and TRBJ1-6. TRBV21-1 is designated a pseudogene. The length of the CDR3 is 15 residues. CDR3 bases: TGTGCCAGCAGCCCAGCCTGGGGGTTGGATTCACCCCTCCACTTT. It codes for CASSPAWGLDSPLHF.

J is TRBJ2-1 and V is TRBV9; TRBD1 is a possible D gene (6 bases). CDR1 SGDLS and CDR2 YYNGEE come from the germline V gene. The CDR3 loop spans 13 amino acids. V dropped 0 bases and J dropped 7 bases, with 8 bases sitting between them. The CDR3 reads CASSVEGVNEQFF. CDR3 DNA sequence: TGTGCCAGCAGCGTAGAGGGGGTGAATGAGCAGTTCTTC.

The rearrangement uses TRBV7-3 and TRBJ1-1; TRBD1 agrees at 10 bases. The CDR3 is made up of 14 amino acids. Germline V gives CDR1 SGHTA, CDR2 FQGTGA. J was trimmed by 3 bases and V by 3 bases; bases with no gene match: 1. CDR3 amino acids: CASSFDRGHTEAFF. The CDR3 DNA is TGTGCCAGCAGCTTCGACAGGGGGCACACTGAAGCTTTCTTT.

This sequence joins TRBV4-3 and TRBJ2-1; tentatively, D is TRBD2 (5 bases). This CDR3 comprises 15 residues. The V end was cut by 1 base, the J end by 3 bases, with 10 bases between. Germline V lookup: CDR1 LGHNA, CDR2 YSLEER. CDR3 in amino acids: CASSQARVLYNEQFF. CDR3 nucleotide sequence: TGCGCCAGCAGCCAAGCGCGGGTGCTCTACAATGAGCAGTTCTTC.

This rearrangement joins TRBV5-4 to TRBJ2-7; 8 bases map to TRBD2. Germline V gene lookup returns CDR1 SGHNT and CDR2 YYREEE (reference sequence). The CDR3 has 16 amino acids. Trimming removed 4 bases from V and 2 bases from J; junction bases left unmatched: 11. The chain's CDR3 is CASSPISSGVPYEQYF. CDR3 sequence (DNA): TGTGCCAGCAGCCCCATAAGTAGCGGGGTCCCCTACGAGCAGTACTTC.

V gene TRBV27 combines with J gene TRBJ1-5; 10 positions agree with TRBD1. CDR1 MNHEY and CDR2 SMNVEV come from the germline V gene (reference sequence). The CDR3 is 15 residues long. Trimming took 5 bases from V and 7 from J; bases not matched to a gene: 8. CDR3 sequence reads: CASSPRDRGGQPQHF. The DNA for the CDR3 is TGTGCCAGCAGTCCCCGGGACAGGGGTGGGCAGCCCCAGCATTTT.

This clone was observed a handful of times. The V gene is TRBV18, the J gene TRBJ2-7; no reliable D call. CDR3 length: 14 amino acids. CDR1 is KGHSH, CDR2 LQKENI, per germline. With 1 base removed from V and 3 bases from J, the gap between germline ends came to 10 bases. The CDR3 loop reads CASSPQPANYEQYF. The DNA for the CDR3 is TGTGCCAGCTCACCACAGCCGGCCAACTACGAGCAGTACTTC.

This clone was recorded a few times. The rearrangement joins TRBV6-5 to TRBJ2-7; tentative D call: TRBD2 (5 bases). Trimming left V 10 bases short and J 4 bases short, with 20 bases between. CDR3 size: 14 residues. Germline CDR1 and CDR2: MNHEY and SVGAGI. The CDR3 nucleotides read TGTGCCACCTACGGACGGACCGGGGTATACGAGCAGTACTTC. Its protein is CATYGRTGVYEQYF.

This clone was observed a few times. The genes are TRBV29-1 and TRBJ1-2; perhaps TRBD1 as D (6 bases). The CDR3 totals 11 residues. With 3 bases removed from V and 5 bases from J, the gap between germline ends came to 7 bases. In germline, CDR1 is SQVTM, CDR2 ANQGSEA. The DNA of the CDR3 is TGCAGCGTTGAGCAGGGGTATGGCTACACCTTC. It specifies CSVEQGYGYTF.

This clone was counted a single time. This sequence joins TRBV7-9 and TRBJ2-7, with 8 bases matching TRBD2. This CDR3 region has 14 residues. V lost 5 bases and J lost 3; bases outside the gene matches: 6. Germline V gene sequence: CDR1 SEHNR, CDR2 FQNEAQ (reference sequence). CDR3 region: CASSPLADGYEQYF. In DNA form, the CDR3 reads TGTGCCAGCAGCCCACTAGCGGATGGCTACGAGCAGTACTTC.

The J gene is TRBJ1-5, the V gene TRBV10-3, with D perhaps TRBD1 (5 bases). Germline V gene lookup returns CDR1 ENHRY and CDR2 SYGVKD. Trimming pared 10 bases from V and 4 bases from J, leaving 20 bases between. This CDR3 has 15 residues. DNA for the CDR3: TGTGCCAGCTCCTATGGCGGGCAGGGTAATCAGCCCCAGCATTTT. Translating it yields CASSYGGQGNQPQHF.

CDR3 residues: CASSYFQNTEAFF. CDR3 nucleotides: TGTGCCAGCAGCTACTTTCAGAACACTGAAGCTTTCTTT. The V and J genes are TRBV7-2 and TRBJ1-1; D unclear. V was clipped by 4 bases and J by 1 base, with 7 bases between them. The CDR3 is 13 residues long. The germline V gene encodes CDR1 SGHTA and CDR2 FQGNSA.

The chain links TRBV23-1 to TRBJ2-7, with D possibly TRBD2 on 6 matching bases. TRBV23-1 is assigned to the ORF class and has an uncertain function. V was clipped by 3 bases and J by 0 bases, with 12 bases between them. The CDR3 has 15 amino acids. CDR3 sequence: CASSHRRGSSYEQYF. The CDR3 DNA sequence: TGCGCCAGCAGTCATCGGAGGGGAAGCTCCTACGAGCAGTACTTC.

CDR3 sequence: CASSLDPGTKEQYF. In nucleotides, the CDR3 is TGCGCCAGCAGCTTGGATCCAGGTACGAAGGAGCAGTACTTC. The chain uses TRBV5-1 and TRBJ2-7; D remains unclear. The germline V gene has CDR1 SGHRS and CDR2 YFSETQ. The CDR3 sequence is 14 residues long. V lost 0 bases, J lost 7 bases, and 14 bases lay in between.

V usage is TRBV10-3 and J usage is TRBJ1-5; TRBD1 aligns across 7 bases. Trimming cost V 3 bases and J 13 bases; bases outside gene matches: 18. This CDR3 is built from 16 residues. Looked up from germline, CDR1 is ENHRY and CDR2 is SYGVKD. CDR3 residues: CAISDPLGGQAITQHF. The CDR3 DNA follows: TGTGCCATCAGTGATCCCCTAGGAGGACAGGCAATCACACAGCATTTT.

This chain links TRBV5-4 with TRBJ1-2; a weak D match, TRBD1 (5 bases). This CDR3 is built from 16 residues. V gave up 0 bases and J gave up 6 bases, with 18 bases separating them. Germline V gene data show CDR1 as SGHNT and CDR2 as YYREEE (reference sequence). This chain's CDR3 is CASSLEMGRPPDGYTF. The CDR3 DNA follows: TGTGCCAGCAGCTTGGAAATGGGACGCCCTCCTGATGGCTACACCTTC.

The gene calls are TRBV5-1 and TRBJ2-3, with 7 bases lining up with TRBD1. Trimming cost V 2 bases and J 6 bases; bases outside gene matches: 9. The CDR3 totals 15 residues. The germline V gene encodes CDR1 SGHRS and CDR2 YFSETQ. The chain's CDR3 is CASSFGQDPPDTQYF. The CDR3 bases are TGCGCCAGCAGCTTCGGACAGGACCCACCCGATACGCAGTATTTT.

The chain carries TRBV10-3 and TRBJ2-1; a weak D match, TRBD2 (6 bases). The V end lost 6 bases, the J end lost 7 bases, and 19 bases lay between the germline ends. Germline lookup yields CDR1 ENHRY and CDR2 SYGVKD. CDR3 length: 15 residues. The CDR3 nucleotides read TGTGCCATCAGAGGAACAGGACTACGAGGTAATGAGCAGTTCTTC. It yields the protein CAIRGTGLRGNEQFF.

This clone was seen a few times. The genes are TRBV21-1 and TRBJ1-5; the table gives TRBD1 as D, unverified against the DNA. TRBV21-1 corresponds to a pseudogene. CDR3 length: 15 amino acids. CDR3 nucleotides: TGTGCCAGCAGCAAGGGACAGGGGGCGAATCAGCCCCAGCATTTT. As protein: CASSKGQGANQPQHF.

In this sample, this clone turned up once. The chain has TRBV5-1 and TRBJ2-1; TRBD2 might be the D (6 bases). The CDR3 totals 15 residues. The V gene lost 0 bases and the J gene lost 9 bases, with 16 bases spanning the gap. Germline V gene lookup returns CDR1 SGHRS and CDR2 YFSETQ. CDR3 DNA sequence: TGCGCCAGCAGCTTGGGGGACTTTCCGAGGGTTGAGCAGTTCTTC. Protein: CASSLGDFPRVEQFF.

This clone was seen once. V usage is TRBV11-1 and J usage is TRBJ1-5, with 8 bases identical to TRBD1. This CDR3 contains 18 residues. Germline V gene lookup returns CDR1 SGHAT and CDR2 FQDESV (reference sequence). V trimming: 0 bases; J trimming: 0 bases; junction bases outside the gene matches: 7. Written as DNA, the CDR3 is TGTGCCAGCAGCTTAGCGGAGGACAGGGAGAATAGCAATCAGCCCCAGCATTTT. This encodes CASSLAEDRENSNQPQHF. The variable domain in full, with the rest retrieved from reference TRBV11-1 and TRBJ1-5, is EAEVAQSPRYKITEKSQAVAFWCDPISGHATLYWYRQILGQGPELLVQFQDESVVDDSQLPKDRFSAERLKGVDSTLKIQPAELGDSAMYLCASSLAEDRENSNQPQHFGDGTRLSIL.

This clone came up once. The chain employs TRBV11-3 and TRBJ2-7; TRBD2 is a possible D gene (6 bases). With 4 bases removed from V and 7 bases from J, the gap between germline ends came to 17 bases. The CDR3 spans 14 residues. Germline V gene lookup returns CDR1 SGHNT and CDR2 YENEEA. CDR3 sequence: CASSSRLGRDEQYF. The CDR3 region has the DNA TGTGCCAGCAGCTCGAGACTAGGTAGGGATGAGCAGTACTTC.

This chain joins TRBV29-1 and TRBJ2-1; D unresolved. In germline, CDR1 is SQVTM, CDR2 ANQGSEA. Trimming pared 0 bases from V and 9 bases from J, leaving 12 bases between. This CDR3 has 13 residues. The CDR3 nucleotides read TGCAGCGTTGAAGATCAGGCCCCCAGTGAGCAGTTCTTC. It yields the protein CSVEDQAPSEQFF.